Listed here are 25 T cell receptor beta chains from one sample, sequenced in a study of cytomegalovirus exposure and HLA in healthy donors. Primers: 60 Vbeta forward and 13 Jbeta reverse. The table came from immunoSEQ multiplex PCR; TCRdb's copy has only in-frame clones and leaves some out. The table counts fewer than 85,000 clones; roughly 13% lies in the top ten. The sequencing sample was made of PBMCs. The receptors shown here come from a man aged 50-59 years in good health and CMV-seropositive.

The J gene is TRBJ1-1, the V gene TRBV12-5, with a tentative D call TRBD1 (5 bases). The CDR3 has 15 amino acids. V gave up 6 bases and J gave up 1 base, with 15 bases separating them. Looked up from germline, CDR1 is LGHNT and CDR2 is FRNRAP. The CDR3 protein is CASGPGGGKNTEAFF. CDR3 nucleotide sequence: TGTGCTAGTGGCCCTGGGGGGGGTAAGAACACTGAAGCTTTCTTT. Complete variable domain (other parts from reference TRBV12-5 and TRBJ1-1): DARVTQTPRHKVTEMGQEVTMRCQPILGHNTVFWYRQTMMQGLELLAYFRNRAPLDDSGMPKDRFSAEMPDATLATLKIQPSEPRDSAVYFCASGPGGGKNTEAFFGQGTRLTVV.

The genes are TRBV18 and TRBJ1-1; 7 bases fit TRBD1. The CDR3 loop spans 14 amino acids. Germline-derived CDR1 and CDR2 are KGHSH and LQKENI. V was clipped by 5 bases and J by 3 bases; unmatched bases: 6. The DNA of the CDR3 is TGTGCCAGCTCATCACAGGGGTTAGACACTGAAGCTTTCTTT. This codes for CASSSQGLDTEAFF.

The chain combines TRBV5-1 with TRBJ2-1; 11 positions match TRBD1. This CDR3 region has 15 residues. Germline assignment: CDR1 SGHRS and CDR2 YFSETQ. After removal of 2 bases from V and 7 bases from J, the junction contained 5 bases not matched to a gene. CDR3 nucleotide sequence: TGCGCCAGCAGCTTAACCGGGACAGGGGGTAATGAGCAGTTCTTC. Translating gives CASSLTGTGGNEQFF.

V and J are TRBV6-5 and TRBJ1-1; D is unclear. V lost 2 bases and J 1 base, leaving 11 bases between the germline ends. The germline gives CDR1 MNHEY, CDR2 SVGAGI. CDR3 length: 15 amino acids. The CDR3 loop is CASSYVLAGNTEAFF. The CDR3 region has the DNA TGTGCCAGCAGTTACGTCTTGGCGGGGAACACTGAAGCTTTCTTT.

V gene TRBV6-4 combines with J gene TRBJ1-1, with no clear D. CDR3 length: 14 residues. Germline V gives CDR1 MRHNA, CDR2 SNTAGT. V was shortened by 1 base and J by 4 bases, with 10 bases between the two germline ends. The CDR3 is CASSDLAGGTEAFF. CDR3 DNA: TGTGCCAGCAGTGACTTGGCAGGAGGCACTGAAGCTTTCTTT.

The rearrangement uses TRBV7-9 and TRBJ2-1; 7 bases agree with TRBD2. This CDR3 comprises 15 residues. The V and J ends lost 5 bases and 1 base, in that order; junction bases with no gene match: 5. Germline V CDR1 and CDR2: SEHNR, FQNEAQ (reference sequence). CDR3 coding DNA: TGTGCCAGCAGCCGGACTAGTTCGTCCTACAATGAGCAGTTCTTC. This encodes CASSRTSSSYNEQFF.

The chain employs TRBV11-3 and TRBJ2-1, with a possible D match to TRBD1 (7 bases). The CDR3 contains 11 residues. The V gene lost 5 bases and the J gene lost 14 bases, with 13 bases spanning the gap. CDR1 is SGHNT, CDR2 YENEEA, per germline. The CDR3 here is CASSGGGQEFF. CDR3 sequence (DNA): TGTGCCAGCAGCGGGGGAGGACAGGAGTTCTTC.

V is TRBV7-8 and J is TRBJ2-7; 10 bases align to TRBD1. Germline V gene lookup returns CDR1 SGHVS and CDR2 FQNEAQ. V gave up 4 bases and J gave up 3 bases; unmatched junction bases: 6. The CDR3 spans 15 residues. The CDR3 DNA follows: TGTGCCAGCAGCTGGGCCCGGGACAGGGGCTACGAGCAGTACGTC. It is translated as CASSWARDRGYEQYV.

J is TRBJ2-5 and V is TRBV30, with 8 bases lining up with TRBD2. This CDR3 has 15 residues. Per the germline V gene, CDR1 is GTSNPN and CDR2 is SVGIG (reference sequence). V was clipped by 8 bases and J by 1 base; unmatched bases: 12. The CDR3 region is CAGGGSGGFQETQYF. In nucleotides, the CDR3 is TGTGCCGGAGGAGGCAGCGGGGGTTTCCAAGAGACCCAGTACTTC.

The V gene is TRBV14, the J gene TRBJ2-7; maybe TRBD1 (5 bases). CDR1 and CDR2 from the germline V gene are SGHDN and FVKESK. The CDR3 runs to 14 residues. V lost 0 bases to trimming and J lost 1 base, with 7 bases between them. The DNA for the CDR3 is TGTGCCAGCAGCCAAGATTCAGGGTCCTACGAGCAGTACGTC. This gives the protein CASSQDSGSYEQYV.

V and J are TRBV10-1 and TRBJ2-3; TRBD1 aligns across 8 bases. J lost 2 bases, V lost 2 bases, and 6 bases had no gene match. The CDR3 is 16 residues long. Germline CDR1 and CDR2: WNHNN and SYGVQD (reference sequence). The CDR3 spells CASSEPGQAFTDTQYF. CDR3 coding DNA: TGCGCCAGCAGTGAGCCGGGACAGGCCTTCACAGATACGCAGTATTTT.

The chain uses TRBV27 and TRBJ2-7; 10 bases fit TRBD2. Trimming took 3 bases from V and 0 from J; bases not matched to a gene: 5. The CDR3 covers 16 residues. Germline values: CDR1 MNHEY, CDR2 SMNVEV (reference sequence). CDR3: CASSFSLAGVSYEQYF. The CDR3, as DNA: TGTGCCAGCAGTTTTTCCCTAGCGGGGGTCTCCTACGAGCAGTACTTC.

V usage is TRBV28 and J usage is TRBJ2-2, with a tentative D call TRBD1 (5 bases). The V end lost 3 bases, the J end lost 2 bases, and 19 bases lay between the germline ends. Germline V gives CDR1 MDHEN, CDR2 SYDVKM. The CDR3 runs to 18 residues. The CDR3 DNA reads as TGTGCCAGCAGTTTTAGGTTTCCGGCAGGGCCTAACACCGGGGAGCTGTTTTTT. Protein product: CASSFRFPAGPNTGELFF.

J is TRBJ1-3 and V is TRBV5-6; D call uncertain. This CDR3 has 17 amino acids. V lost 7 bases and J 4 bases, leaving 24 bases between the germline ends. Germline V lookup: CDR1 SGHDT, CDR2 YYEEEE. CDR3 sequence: CASSREKLADLGNTIYF. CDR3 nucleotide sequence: TGTGCCAGCTCCCGTGAGAAGTTGGCAGACTTAGGAAACACCATATATTTT.

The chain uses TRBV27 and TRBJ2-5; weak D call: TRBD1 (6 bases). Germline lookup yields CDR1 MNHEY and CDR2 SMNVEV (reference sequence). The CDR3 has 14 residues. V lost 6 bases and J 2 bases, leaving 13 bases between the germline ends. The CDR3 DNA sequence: TGTGCCAGCAGGCCCCCGGGACAACAAGAGACCCAGTACTTC. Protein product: CASRPPGQQETQYF.

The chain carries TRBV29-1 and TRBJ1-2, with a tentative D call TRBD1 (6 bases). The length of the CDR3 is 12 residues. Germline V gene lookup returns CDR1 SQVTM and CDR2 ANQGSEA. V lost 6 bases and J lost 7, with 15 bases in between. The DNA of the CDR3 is TGCAGCGTCCCTGGGGGGGCTATTGGCTACACCTTC. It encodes CSVPGGAIGYTF.

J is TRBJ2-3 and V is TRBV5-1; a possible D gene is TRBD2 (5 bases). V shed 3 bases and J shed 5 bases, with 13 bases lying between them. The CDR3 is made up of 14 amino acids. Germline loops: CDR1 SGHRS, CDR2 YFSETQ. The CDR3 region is CASSWKLEEDTQYF. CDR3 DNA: TGCGCCAGCAGCTGGAAACTAGAGGAAGATACGCAGTATTTT.

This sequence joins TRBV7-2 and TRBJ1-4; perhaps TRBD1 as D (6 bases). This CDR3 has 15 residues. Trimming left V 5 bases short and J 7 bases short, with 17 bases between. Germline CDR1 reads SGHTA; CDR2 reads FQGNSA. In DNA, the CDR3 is TGTGCCAGCAGCCTACTACAGGGTCGAGGTGAAAAACTGTTTTTT. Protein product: CASSLLQGRGEKLFF.

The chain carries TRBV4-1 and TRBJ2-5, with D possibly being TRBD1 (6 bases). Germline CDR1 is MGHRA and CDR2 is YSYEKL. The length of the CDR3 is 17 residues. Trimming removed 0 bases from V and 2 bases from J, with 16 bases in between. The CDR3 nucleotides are TGCGCCAGCAGCCAAGACGCCGGACAGAACCCTCAAGAGACCCAGTACTTC. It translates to CASSQDAGQNPQETQYF.

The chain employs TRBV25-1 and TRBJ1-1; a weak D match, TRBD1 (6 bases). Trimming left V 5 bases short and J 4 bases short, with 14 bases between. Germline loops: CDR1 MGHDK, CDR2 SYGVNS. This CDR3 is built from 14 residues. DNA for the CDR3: TGTGCCAGCAGTTGGGGGCAGGGACGCACTGAAGCTTTCTTT. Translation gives CASSWGQGRTEAFF.

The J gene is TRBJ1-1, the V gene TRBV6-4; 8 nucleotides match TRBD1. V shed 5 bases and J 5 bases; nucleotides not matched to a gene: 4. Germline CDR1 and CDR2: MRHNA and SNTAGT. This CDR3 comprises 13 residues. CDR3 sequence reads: CASSLQGGTEAFF. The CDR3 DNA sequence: TGTGCCAGCAGTTTACAGGGGGGGACTGAAGCTTTCTTT.

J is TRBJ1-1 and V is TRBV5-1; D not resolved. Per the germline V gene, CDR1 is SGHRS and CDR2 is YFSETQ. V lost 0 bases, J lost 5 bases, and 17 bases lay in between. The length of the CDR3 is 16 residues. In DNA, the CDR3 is TGCGCCAGCAGCTTGGGGGAGAACAATTTAGGGACTGAAGCTTTCTTT. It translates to CASSLGENNLGTEAFF.

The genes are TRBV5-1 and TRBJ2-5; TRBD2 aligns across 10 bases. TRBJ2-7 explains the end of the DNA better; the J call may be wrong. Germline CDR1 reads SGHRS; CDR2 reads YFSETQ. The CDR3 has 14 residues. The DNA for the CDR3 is TGCGCCAGCAGCTTGGGCCTAGCGGGAGACGAGCAGTACTTC. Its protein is CASSLGLAGDEQYF.

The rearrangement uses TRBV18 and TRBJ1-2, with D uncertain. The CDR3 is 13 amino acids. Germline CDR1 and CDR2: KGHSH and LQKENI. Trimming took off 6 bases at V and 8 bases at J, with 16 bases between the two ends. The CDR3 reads CASSQESTRGYTF. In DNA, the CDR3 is TGTGCCAGCTCGCAAGAGTCTACGAGGGGCTACACCTTC.

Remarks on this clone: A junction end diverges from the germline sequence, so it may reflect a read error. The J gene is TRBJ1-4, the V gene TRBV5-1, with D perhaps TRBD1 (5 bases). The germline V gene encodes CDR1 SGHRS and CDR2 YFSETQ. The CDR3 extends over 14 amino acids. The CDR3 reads CASSLGTTNEKLFF. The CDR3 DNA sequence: TGCGCCAGCAGCTTGGGGACAACGAATGAAAAACTGTTTTTT.